These 10 T cell receptor beta chains share one sample of origin, sequenced in a study of molecular identifiers for immune sequencing clone quantification. Using its own MiXCR run on the PCR reads, TCRdb lists one record per CDR3 protein. The table has about 40,000 distinct CDR3 sequences, roughly 18% seen once. Sequenced material: naive CD8+ T cells from blood, with Jurkat cell RNA spiked in. Regarding subset: FACS-sorted CD8+CD4-CCR7+CD45RA+ naive T cells. The receptor source for this set is a human donor in good health. Some libraries in this study had Jurkat cell RNA spiked in.

This clonotype was counted a few times. This sequence joins TRBV5-8 and TRBJ2-1; D gene uncertain. Germline V gives CDR1 SGHTS, CDR2 YDEGEE. V lost 0 bases, J lost 4 bases, and 5 bases lay in between. This CDR3 contains 13 residues. Here the CDR3 DNA reads TGTGCCAGCAGCTTGGCGGTGTACAATGAGCAGTTCTTC. Its protein product is CASSLAVYNEQFF.

This clonotype showed up just a few times. Here the CDR3 reads CASSPLGREQFF. CDR3 nucleotides: TGTGCCAGTAGCCCCCTTGGACGTGAGCAGTTCTTC. This chain joins TRBV19 and TRBJ2-1, with D unresolved. The germline V gene encodes CDR1 LNHDA and CDR2 SQIVND (reference sequence). The CDR3 runs to 12 residues. V gave up 6 bases and J gave up 9 bases, with 12 bases separating them. Filled out from reference TRBV19 and TRBJ2-1, the complete variable domain reads DGGITQSPKYLFRKEGQNVTLSCEQNLNHDAMYWYRQDPGQGLRLIYYSQIVNDFQKGDIAEGYSVSREKKESFPLTVTSAQKNPTAFYLCASSPLGREQFFGPGTRLTVL.

This clonotype was detected ten times or more. The V gene is TRBV12-3 or TRBV12-4, the J gene TRBJ2-5; 7 bases align to TRBD2. With V trimmed by 4 bases and J by 2 bases, 4 bases remained unmatched. The CDR3 totals 14 residues. CDR3 sequence (DNA): TGTGCCAGCAGTTGGTCTAGCGGACAAGAGACCCAGTACTTC. Its translation is CASSWSSGQETQYF.

This clonotype showed up many times. The rearrangement links TRBV12-3 or TRBV12-4 to TRBJ2-1; D gene ambiguous. This CDR3 spans 8 amino acids. V dropped 6 bases and J dropped 14 bases, with 5 bases sitting between them. CDR3 amino acids: CASSKEFF. In DNA, the CDR3 is TGTGCCAGCAGCAAGGAGTTCTTC.

This clonotype was detected only once. A single base separates this from a much larger clone, so it may be a read error. The chain is built from TRBV4-3 and TRBJ2-7; 9 bases are shared with TRBD2. The CDR3 consists of 16 residues. V dropped 0 bases and J dropped 5; count of bases not matched to a gene: 8. The germline gives CDR1 LGHNA, CDR2 YSLEER. The CDR3, as DNA: TGCGCCAGCAGCCAAGATGTGGCGGGAGGGCCAGACGAGCAGTACTTC. This encodes CASSQDVAGGPDEQYF.

Points on this clonotype: This may arise from a read error, as a much more abundant clone is one base away. This chain links TRBV5-6 with TRBJ2-3; D perhaps matches TRBD1 (6 bases). The CDR3 contains 13 residues. V lost 4 bases and J lost 5, with 11 bases in between. CDR1 and CDR2 from the germline V gene are SGHDT and YYEEEE. The CDR3 nucleotides read TGTGCCAGCAGCCAGAGAGGGGGAGATACGCAGTATTTT. Translated: CASSQRGGDTQYF.

This clonotype was detected ten times or more. The chain combines TRBV28 with TRBJ2-2; tentative D call: TRBD2 (5 bases). Trimming shortened V by 7 bases and J by 3 bases, and 18 bases separated the two germline ends. From germline, CDR1 is MDHEN and CDR2 SYDVKM. The CDR3 runs 16 residues. The CDR3 DNA sequence: TGTGCCAGCATCCCGGTACCTCGGCGGGACACCGGGGAGCTGTTTTTT. It yields the protein CASIPVPRRDTGELFF.

The table lists this clonotype with a few counts. The chain joins TRBV19 to TRBJ1-1, with a tentative D call TRBD1 (6 bases). The CDR3 totals 15 residues. With 4 bases removed from V and 0 bases from J, the gap between germline ends came to 12 bases. Looked up from germline, CDR1 is LNHDA and CDR2 is SQIVND (reference sequence). The CDR3 nucleotides read TGTGCCAGTAGTAGGACAGTGCCCATGAACACTGAAGCTTTCTTT. Translation gives CASSRTVPMNTEAFF.

This clonotype has more than one count but fewer than ten. The V gene is TRBV7-9, the J gene TRBJ2-1; 7 bases agree with TRBD2. Germline CDR1 reads SEHNR; CDR2 reads FQNEAQ (reference sequence). V gave up 4 bases and J gave up 10 bases; unmatched junction bases: 4. The CDR3 extends over 12 amino acids. The DNA for the CDR3 is TGTGCCAGCAGCTCTTGGCGGGAGGAGCAGTTCTTC. Translated, it gives CASSSWREEQFF.

This clonotype was recorded many times. The gene calls are TRBV19 and TRBJ1-1, with D unclear. CDR3 length: 12 residues. CDR1 and CDR2 (germline): LNHDA, SQIVND (reference sequence). V was pared by 4 bases and J by 2 bases, with 5 bases between. The CDR3 is CASSTGNTEAFF. The CDR3 coding sequence is TGTGCCAGTAGTACGGGTAACACTGAAGCTTTCTTT.